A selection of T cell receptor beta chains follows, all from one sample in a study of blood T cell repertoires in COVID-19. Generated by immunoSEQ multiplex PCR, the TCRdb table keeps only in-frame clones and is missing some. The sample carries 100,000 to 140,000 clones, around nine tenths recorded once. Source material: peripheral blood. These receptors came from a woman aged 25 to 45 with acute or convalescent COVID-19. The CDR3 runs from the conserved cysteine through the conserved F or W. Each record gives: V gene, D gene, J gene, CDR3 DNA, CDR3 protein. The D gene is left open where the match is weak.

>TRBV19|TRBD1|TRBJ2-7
TGTGCCAGTAGTATCCCCGGGACAGGGGCGGGAGAGCAGTACTTC
CASSIPGTGAGEQYF
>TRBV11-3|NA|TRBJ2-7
TGTGCCAGCAGCCAGGGCAGGAACCACGAGCAGTACTTC
CASSQGRNHEQYF
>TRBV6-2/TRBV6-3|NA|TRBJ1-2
TGTGCCAGCAGCCCAGGGGCGAACTATGGCTACACCTTC
CASSPGANYGYTF
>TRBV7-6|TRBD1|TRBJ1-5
TGTGCCAGCAGCAGAGGGACAGGGAGAATGCAGCCCCAGCATTTT
CASSRGTGRMQPQHF
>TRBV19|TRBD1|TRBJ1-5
TGTGCCAGTAGTATAGGGGCGGACAGGGCAGGTCAGCCCCAGCATTTT
CASSIGADRAGQPQHF
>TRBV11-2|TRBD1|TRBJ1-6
TGTGCCAGCAGCATAGCCCGAGGGACAGGGGTGAGTTCACCCCTCCACTTT
CASSIARGTGVSSPLHF
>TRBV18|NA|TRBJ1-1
TGTGCCAGCTCGACAACCAAGGGGGAGCCCGAAGCTTTCTTT
CASSTTKGEPEAFF
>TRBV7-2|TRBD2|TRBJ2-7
TGTGCCAGCAGCTTAGGACTAGCGTCCCACGAGCAGTACTTC
CASSLGLASHEQYF
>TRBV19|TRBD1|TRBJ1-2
TGTGCCAGTAGTAGGGACAGCCGTTATGGCTACACCTTC
CASSRDSRYGYTF
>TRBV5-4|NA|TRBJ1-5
TGTGCCAGCAGCTTGGGAGGTAGCAATCAGCCCCAGCATTTT
CASSLGGSNQPQHF
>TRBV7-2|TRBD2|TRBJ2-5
TGTGCCAGCAGCCAGGGACTAGCGGGGGGTCAAGAGACCCAGTACTTC
CASSQGLAGGQETQYF
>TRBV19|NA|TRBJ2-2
TGTGCCAGTAGTATACCTGGACAGCTAAGGGGGGAGCTGTTTTTT
CASSIPGQLRGELFF
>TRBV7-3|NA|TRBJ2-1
TGTGCCAGCAGCCCACAGGACTACTACAATGAGCAGTTCTTC
CASSPQDYYNEQFF
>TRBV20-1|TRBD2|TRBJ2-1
TGCAGTGCTAGTAAGACTAGCGGGGGGTACAATGAGCAGTTCTTC
CSASKTSGGYNEQFF
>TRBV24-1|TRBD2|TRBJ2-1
TGTGCCACCAGGTCTAGCGGGAGCCAACTACTTAATGAGCAGTTCTTC
CATRSSGSQLLNEQFF
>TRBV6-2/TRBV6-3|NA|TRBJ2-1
TGTGCCAGCAGCCCCGATGTAGAGGTCTCCTACAATGAGCAGTTCTTC
CASSPDVEVSYNEQFF